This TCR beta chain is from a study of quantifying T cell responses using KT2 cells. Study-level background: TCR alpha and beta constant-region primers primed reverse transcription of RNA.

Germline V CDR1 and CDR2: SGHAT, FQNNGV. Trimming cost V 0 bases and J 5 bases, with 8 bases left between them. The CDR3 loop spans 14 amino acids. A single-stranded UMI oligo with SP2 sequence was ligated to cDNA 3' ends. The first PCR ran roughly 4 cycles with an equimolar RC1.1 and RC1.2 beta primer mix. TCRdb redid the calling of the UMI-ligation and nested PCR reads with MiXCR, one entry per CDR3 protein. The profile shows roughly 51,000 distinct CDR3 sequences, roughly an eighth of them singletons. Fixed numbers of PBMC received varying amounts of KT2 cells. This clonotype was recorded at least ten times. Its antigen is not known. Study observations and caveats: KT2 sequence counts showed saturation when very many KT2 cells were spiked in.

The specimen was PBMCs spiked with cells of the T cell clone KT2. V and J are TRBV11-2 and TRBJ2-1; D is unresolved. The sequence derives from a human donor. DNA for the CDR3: TGTGCCAGCAGCTTAGAAAGGGTCAACAATGAGCAGTTCTTC. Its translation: CASSLERVNNEQFF.